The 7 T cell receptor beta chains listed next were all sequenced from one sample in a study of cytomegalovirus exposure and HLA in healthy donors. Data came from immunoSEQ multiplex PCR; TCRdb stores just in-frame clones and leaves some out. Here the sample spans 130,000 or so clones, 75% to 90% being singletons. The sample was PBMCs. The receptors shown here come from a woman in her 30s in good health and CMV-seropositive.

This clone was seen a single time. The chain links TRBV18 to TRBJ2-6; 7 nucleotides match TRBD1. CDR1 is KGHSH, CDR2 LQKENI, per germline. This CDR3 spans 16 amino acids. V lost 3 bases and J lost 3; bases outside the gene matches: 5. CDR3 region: CASSPVYRGGANVLTF. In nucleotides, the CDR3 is TGTGCCAGCTCACCGGTTTACAGGGGTGGGGCCAACGTCCTGACTTTC.

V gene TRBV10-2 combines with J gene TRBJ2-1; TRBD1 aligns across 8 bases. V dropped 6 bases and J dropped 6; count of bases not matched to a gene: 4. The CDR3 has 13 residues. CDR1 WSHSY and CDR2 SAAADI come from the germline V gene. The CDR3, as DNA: TGCGCCAGCAGGCAGGGGGCGGGCAATGAGCAGTTCTTC. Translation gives CASRQGAGNEQFF.

The CDR3 region is CASREGVSYEQYF. The DNA of the CDR3 is TGTGCCAGCAGAGAGGGAGTATCCTACGAGCAGTACTTC. V is TRBV6-6 and J is TRBJ2-7, with TRBD2 as a possible D gene (5 bases). V lost 6 bases to trimming and J lost 1 base, with 10 bases between them. CDR1 is MNHNY and CDR2 is SVGAGI in the germline V gene (reference sequence). The CDR3 loop spans 13 amino acids.

The CDR3 sequence: CATSKQQVLNSPLHF. CDR3 nucleotides: TGTGCCACCAGCAAGCAACAGGTTCTTAATTCACCCCTCCACTTT. This chain links TRBV15 with TRBJ1-6, with a tentative D call TRBD1 (5 bases). The germline CDR1 and CDR2 sequences are LNHNV and YYDKDF (reference sequence). This CDR3 has 15 residues. Trimming left V 4 bases short and J 6 bases short, with 13 bases between. The full variable domain, in which reference TRBV15 and TRBJ1-6 provide the parts outside the CDR3, is DAMVIQNPRYQVTQFGKPVTLSCSQTLNHNVMYWYQQKSSQAPKLLFHYYDKDFNNEADTPDNFQSRRPNTSFCFLDIRSPGLGDTAMYLCATSKQQVLNSPLHFGNGTRLTVT.

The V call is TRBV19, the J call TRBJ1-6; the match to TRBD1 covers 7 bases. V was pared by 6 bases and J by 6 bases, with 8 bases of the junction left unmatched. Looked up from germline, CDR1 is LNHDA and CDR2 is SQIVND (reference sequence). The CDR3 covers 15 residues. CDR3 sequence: CASRNTGTVNSPLHF. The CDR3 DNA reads TGTGCCAGTAGAAATACCGGGACAGTTAATTCACCCCTCCACTTT. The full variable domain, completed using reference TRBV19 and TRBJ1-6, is DGGITQSPKYLFRKEGQNVTLSCEQNLNHDAMYWYRQDPGQGLRLIYYSQIVNDFQKGDIAEGYSVSREKKESFPLTVTSAQKNPTAFYLCASRNTGTVNSPLHFGNGTRLTVT.

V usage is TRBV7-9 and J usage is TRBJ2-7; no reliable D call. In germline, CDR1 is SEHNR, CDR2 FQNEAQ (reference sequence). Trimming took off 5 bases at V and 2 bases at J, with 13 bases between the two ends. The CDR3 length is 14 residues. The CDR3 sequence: CASSQMVQPYEQYF. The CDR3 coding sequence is TGTGCCAGCAGCCAAATGGTACAGCCCTACGAGCAGTACTTC.

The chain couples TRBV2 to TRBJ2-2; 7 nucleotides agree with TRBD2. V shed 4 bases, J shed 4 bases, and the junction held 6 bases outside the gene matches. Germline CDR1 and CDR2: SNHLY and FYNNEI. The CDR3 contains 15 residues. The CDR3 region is CASSAEAGVTGELFF. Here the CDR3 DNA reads TGTGCCAGCAGTGCGGAGGCGGGGGTCACCGGGGAGCTGTTTTTT.